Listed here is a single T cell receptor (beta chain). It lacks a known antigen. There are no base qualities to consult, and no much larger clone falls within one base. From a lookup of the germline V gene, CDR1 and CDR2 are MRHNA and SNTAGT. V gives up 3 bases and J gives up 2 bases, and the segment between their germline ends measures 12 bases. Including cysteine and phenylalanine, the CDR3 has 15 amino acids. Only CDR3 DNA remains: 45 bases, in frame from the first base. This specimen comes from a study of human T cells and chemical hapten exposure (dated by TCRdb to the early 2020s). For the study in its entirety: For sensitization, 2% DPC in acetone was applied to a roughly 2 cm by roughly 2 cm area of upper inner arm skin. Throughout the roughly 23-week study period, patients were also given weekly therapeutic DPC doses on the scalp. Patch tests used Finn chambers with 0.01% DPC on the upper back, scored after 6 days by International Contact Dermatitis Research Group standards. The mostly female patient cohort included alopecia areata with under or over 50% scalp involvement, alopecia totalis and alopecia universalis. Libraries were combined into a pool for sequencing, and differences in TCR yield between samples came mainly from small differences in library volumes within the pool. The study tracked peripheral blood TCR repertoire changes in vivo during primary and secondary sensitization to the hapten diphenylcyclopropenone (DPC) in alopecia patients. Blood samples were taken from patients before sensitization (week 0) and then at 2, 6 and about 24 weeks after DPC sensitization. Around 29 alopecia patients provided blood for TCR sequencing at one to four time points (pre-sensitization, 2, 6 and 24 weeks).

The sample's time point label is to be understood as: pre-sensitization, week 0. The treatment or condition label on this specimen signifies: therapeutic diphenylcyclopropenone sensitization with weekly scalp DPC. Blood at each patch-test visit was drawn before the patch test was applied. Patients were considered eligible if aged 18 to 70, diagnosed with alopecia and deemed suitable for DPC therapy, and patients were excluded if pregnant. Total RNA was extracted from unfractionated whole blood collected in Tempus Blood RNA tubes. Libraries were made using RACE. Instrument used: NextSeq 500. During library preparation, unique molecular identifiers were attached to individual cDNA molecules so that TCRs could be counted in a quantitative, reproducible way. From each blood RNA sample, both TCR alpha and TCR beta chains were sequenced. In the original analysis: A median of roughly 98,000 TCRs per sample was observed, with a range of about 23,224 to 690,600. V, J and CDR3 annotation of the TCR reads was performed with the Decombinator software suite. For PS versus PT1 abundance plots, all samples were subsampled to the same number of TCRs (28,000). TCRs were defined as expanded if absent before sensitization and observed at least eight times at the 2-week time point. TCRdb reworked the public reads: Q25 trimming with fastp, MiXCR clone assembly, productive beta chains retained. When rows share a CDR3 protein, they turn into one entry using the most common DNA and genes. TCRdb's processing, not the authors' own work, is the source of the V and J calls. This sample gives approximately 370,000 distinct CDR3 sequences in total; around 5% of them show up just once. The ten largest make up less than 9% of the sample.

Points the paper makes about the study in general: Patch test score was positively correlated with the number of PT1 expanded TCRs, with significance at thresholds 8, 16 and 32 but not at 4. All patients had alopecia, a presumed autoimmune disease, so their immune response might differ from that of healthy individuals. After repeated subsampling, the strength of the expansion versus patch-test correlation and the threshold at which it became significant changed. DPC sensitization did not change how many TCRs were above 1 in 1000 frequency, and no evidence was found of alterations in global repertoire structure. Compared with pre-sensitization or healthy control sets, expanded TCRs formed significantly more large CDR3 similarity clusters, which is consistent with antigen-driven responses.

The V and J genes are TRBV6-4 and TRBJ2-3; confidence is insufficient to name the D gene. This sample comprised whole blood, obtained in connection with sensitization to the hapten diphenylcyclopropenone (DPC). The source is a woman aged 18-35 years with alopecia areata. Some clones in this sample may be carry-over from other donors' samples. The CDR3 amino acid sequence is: CASSEGLADTDTQYF. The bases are TGTGCCAGCAGTGAAGGCCTGGCCGACACAGATACGCAGTATTTT.